These 8 T cell receptor beta chains were all obtained from the same sample, sequenced in a study of monozygotic twins with inflammatory bowel disease. TCRdb re-analyzed the 5' RACE reads; it lists each CDR3 protein once, without DNA. The repertoire shows approximately 400,000 distinct CDR3 sequences; the top ten hold around 2.4%. Sequences were obtained from blood. Source of these receptors: a human donor with ulcerative colitis or Crohn's disease, or a healthy co-twin of an affected twin (not recorded which).

This rearrangement joins TRBV7-2 to TRBJ2-7. The CDR3 sequence is 15 residues long. Germline V gives CDR1 SGHTA, CDR2 FQGNSA. CDR3 in amino acids: CASSFSTSPSYEQYF. The full variable domain, completed using reference TRBV7-2 and TRBJ2-7, is GAGVSQSPSNKVTEKGKDVELRCDPISGHTALYWYRQSLGQGLEFLIYFQGNSAPDKSGLPSDRFSAERTGGSVSTLTIQRTQQEDSAVYLCASSFSTSPSYEQYFGPGTRLTVT.

Here the CDR3 reads CASSLEDGSTDTQYF. This chain uses TRBV5-4 with TRBJ2-3. The germline gives CDR1 SGHNT, CDR2 YYREEE (reference sequence). CDR3 length: 15 amino acids.

V gene TRBV13 combines with J gene TRBJ2-1; TCRdb calls TRBD2, which cannot be checked without DNA. This CDR3 region has 17 residues. Germline CDR1 PRHDT, CDR2 FYEKMQ (reference sequence). CDR3 residues: CASSSDSSGPSYNEQFF.

The rearrangement uses TRBV20-1 and TRBJ2-2; TCRdb outputs TRBD2, but without DNA this stays unchecked. Germline CDR1 reads DFQATT; CDR2 reads SNEGSKA (reference sequence). This CDR3 spans 14 amino acids. CDR3 amino acids: CSANDRGGAGELFF.

The chain joins TRBV5-1 to TRBJ1-1; with no DNA, the TCRdb D assignment of TRBD1 cannot be verified. This CDR3 comprises 15 residues. Germline lookup yields CDR1 SGHRS and CDR2 YFSETQ. CDR3 sequence reads: CASSRIGNKGTEAFF.

The CDR3 spells CSALAGGQYDTQYF. The chain employs TRBV20-1 and TRBJ2-3; TCRdb names TRBD2, which stays unverified in the absence of DNA. The CDR3 spans 14 residues. Germline loops: CDR1 DFQATT, CDR2 SNEGSKA (reference sequence).

The rearrangement uses TRBV29-1 and TRBJ1-2; with no DNA, the TCRdb D assignment of TRBD1 cannot be verified. The CDR3 covers 16 residues. Per germline, CDR1 SQVTM and CDR2 ANQGSEA. CDR3 protein: CSVYGQANLAIYGYTF.

This chain uses TRBV6-1 with TRBJ2-5; TCRdb's assignment of TRBD2 cannot be checked, as there is no DNA. The CDR3 is 17 amino acids. Germline V lookup: CDR1 MNHNS, CDR2 SASEGT. The CDR3 loop reads CASSEGVTSGRRETQYF.